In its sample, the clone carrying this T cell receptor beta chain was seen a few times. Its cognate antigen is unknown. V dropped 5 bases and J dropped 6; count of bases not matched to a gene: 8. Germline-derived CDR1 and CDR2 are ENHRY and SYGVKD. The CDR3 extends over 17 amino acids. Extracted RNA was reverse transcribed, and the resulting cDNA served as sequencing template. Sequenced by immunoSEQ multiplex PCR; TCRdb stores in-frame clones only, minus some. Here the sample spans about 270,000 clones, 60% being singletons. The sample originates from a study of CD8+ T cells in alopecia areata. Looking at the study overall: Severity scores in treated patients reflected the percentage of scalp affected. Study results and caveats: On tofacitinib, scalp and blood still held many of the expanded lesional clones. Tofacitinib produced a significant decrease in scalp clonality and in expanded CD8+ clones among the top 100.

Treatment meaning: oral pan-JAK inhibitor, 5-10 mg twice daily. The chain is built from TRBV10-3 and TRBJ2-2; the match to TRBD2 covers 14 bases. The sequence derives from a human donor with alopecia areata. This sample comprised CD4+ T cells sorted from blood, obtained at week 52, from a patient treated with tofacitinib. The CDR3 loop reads CAISWTSGGPKPGELFF. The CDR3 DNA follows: TGTGCCATCAGTTGGACTAGCGGGGGGCCTAAACCCGGGGAGCTGTTTTTT.